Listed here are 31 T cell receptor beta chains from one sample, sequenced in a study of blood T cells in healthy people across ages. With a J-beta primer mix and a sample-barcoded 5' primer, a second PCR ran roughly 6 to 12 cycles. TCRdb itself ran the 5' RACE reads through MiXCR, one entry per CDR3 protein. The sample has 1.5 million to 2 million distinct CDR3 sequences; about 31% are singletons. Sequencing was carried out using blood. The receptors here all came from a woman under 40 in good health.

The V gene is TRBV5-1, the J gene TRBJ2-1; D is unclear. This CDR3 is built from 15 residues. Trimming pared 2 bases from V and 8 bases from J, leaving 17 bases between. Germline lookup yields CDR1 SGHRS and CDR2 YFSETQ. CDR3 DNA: TGCGCCAGCAGCTTACCTAGGGAATTTAGGGATGAGCAGTTCTTC. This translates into CASSLPREFRDEQFF.

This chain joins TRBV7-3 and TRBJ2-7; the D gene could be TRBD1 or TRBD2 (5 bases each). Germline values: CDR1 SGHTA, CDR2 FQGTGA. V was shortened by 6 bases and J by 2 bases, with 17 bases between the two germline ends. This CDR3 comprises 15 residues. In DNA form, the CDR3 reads TGTGCCAGCAGTCGCACCGGGACGGAAACCTACGAGCAGTACTTC. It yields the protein CASSRTGTETYEQYF. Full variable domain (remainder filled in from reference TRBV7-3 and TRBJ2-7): GAGVSQTPSNKVTEKGKYVELRCDPISGHTALYWYRQSLGQGPEFLIYFQGTGAADDSGLPNDRFFAVRPEGSVSTLKIQRTERGDSAVYLCASSRTGTETYEQYFGPGTRLTVT.

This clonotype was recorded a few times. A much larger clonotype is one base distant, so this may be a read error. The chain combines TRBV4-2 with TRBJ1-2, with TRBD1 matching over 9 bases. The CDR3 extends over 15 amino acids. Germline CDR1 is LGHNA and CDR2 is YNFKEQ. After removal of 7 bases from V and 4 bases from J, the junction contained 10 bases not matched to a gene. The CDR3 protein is CASTLARTGAYGYTF. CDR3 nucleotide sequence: TGTGCCAGCACCCTGGCCAGGACAGGGGCCTATGGCTACACCTTC.

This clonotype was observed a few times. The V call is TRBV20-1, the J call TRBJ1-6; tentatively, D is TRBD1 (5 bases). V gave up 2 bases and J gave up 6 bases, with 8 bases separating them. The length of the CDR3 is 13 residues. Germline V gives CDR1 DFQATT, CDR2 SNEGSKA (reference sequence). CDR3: CSARQGTNSPLHF. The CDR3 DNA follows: TGCAGTGCTAGACAGGGAACTAATTCACCCCTCCACTTT.

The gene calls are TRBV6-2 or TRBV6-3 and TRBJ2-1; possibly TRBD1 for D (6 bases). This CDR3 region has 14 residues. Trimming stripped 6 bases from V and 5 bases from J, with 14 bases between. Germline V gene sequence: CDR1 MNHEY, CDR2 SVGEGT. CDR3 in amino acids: CASSISGDHNEQFF. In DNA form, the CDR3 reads TGTGCCAGCAGCATATCAGGGGACCACAATGAGCAGTTCTTC.

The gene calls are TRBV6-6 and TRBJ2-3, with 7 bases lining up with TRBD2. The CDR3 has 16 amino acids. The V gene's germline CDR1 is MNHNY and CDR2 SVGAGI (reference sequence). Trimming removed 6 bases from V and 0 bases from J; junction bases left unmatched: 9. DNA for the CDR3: TGTGCCAGCAGCCCCCCCCCGCGGGGGAGCACAGATACGCAGTATTTT. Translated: CASSPPPRGSTDTQYF.

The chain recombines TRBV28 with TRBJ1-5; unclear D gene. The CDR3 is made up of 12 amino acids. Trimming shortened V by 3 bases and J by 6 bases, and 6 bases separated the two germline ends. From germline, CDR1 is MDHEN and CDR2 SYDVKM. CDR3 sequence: CASSFVGQPQHF. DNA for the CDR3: TGTGCCAGCAGTTTTGTGGGTCAGCCCCAGCATTTT.

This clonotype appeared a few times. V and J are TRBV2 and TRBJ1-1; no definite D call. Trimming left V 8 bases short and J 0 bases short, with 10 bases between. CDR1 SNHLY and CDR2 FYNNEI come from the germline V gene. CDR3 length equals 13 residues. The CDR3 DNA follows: TGTGCCAGCTATGGGCAGGTGAACACTGAAGCTTTCTTT. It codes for CASYGQVNTEAFF.

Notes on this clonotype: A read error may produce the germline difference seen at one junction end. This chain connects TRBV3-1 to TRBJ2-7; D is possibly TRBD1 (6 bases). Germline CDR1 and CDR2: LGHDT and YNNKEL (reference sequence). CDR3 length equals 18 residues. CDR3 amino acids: CVSSQSMPVQGTNYEQYF. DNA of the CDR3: TGTGTCAGCAGCCAATCAATGCCCGTACAGGGAACTAATTACGAGCAGTACTTC.

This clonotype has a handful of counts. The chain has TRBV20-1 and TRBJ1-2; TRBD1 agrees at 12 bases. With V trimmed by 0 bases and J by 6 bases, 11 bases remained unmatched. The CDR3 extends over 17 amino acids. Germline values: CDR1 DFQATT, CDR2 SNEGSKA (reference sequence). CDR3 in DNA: TGCAGTGCTAGAGATCTGAGGGACAGGGGGCGCGGGGATGGCTACACCTTC. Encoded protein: CSARDLRDRGRGDGYTF.

The CDR3: CAIAGPQAEQFF. The CDR3, as DNA: TGTGCCATCGCAGGGCCGCAGGCGGAGCAGTTCTTC. This chain connects TRBV10-3 to TRBJ2-1, with D possibly being TRBD1 (5 bases). The CDR3 has 12 residues. V lost 8 bases and J lost 10, with 15 bases in between. The germline V gene has CDR1 ENHRY and CDR2 SYGVKD.

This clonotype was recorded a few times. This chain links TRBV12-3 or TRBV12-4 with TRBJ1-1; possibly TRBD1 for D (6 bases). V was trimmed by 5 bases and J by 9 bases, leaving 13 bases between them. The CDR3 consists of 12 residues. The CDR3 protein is CASSKGVSKAFF. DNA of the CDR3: TGTGCCAGCAGTAAGGGGGTCTCTAAAGCTTTCTTT.

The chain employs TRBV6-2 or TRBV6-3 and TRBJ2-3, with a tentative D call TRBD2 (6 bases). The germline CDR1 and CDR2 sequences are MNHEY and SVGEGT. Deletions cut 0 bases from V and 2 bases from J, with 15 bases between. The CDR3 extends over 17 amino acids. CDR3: CASSYSPGGVDTDTQYF. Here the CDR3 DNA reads TGTGCCAGCAGTTACTCCCCCGGCGGGGTCGACACAGATACGCAGTATTTT.

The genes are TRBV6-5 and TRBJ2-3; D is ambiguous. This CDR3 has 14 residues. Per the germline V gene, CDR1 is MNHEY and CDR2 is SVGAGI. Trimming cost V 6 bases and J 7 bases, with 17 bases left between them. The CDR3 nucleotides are TGTGCCAGCAGAGATGGGCGAAGGGTAAATACGCAGTATTTT. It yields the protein CASRDGRRVNTQYF.

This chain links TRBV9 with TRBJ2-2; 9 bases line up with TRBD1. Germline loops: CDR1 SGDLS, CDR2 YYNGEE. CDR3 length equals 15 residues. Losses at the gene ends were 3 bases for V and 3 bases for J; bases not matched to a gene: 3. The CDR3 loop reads CASSGRTGDTGELFF. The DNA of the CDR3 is TGTGCCAGCAGCGGAAGGACAGGGGACACCGGGGAGCTGTTTTTT.

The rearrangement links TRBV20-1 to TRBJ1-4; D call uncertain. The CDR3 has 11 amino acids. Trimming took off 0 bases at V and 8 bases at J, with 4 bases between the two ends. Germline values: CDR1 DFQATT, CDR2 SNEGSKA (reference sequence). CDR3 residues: CSAREREKLFF. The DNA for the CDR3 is TGCAGTGCTAGAGAGCGAGAAAAACTGTTTTTT.

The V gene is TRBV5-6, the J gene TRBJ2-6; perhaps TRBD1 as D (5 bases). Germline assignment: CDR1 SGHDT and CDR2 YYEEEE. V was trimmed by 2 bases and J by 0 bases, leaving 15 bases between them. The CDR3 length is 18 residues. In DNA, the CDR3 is TGTGCCAGCAGCTTTACCGATGGAACAGGCTCTGGGGCCAACGTCCTGACTTTC. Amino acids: CASSFTDGTGSGANVLTF.

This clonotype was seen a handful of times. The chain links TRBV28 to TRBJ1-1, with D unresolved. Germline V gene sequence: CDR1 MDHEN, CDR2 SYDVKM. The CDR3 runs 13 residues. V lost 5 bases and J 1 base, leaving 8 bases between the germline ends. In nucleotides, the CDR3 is TGTGCCAGCAGTAATTGGGGGAACACTGAAGCTTTCTTT. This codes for CASSNWGNTEAFF.

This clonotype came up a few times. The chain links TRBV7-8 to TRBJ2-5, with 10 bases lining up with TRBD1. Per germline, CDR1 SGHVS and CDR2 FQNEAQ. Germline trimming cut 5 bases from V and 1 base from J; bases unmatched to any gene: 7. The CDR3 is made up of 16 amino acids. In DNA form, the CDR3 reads TGTGCCAGCAGCCAACCCGGGACAGGGGTCCAAGAGACCCAGTACTTC. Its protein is CASSQPGTGVQETQYF.

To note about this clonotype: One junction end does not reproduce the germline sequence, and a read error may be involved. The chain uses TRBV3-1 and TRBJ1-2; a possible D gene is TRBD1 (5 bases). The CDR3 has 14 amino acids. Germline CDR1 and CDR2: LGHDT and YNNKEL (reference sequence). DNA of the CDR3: TGTGCCGGCAGCCCCCGGGACCGTCTCTATGGCTACACCTTC. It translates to CAGSPRDRLYGYTF.

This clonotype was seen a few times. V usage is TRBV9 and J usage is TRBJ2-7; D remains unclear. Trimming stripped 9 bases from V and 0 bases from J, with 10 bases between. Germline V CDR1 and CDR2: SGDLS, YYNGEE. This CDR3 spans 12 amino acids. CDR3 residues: CAIFGPSYEQYF. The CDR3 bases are TGTGCCATCTTTGGGCCCTCCTACGAGCAGTACTTC.

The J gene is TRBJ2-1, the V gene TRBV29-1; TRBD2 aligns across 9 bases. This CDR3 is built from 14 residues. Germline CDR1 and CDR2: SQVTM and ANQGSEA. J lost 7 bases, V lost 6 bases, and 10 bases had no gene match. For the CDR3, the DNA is TGCAGCGTCGCCCGGGCTAGCGGGACAAATGAGCAGTTCTTC. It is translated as CSVARASGTNEQFF.

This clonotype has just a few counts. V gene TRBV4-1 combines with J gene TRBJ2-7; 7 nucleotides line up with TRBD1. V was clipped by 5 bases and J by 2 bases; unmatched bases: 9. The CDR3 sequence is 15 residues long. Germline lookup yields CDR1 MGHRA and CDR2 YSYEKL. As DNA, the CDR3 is TGCGCCAGCAGCGGGCTATGGGGGACAGCCTACGAGCAGTACTTC. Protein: CASSGLWGTAYEQYF.

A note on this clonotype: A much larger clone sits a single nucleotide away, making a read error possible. CDR3 in amino acids: CGVEEIADTQYF. In DNA, the CDR3 is TGCGGCGTTGAAGAGATTGCAGATACGCAGTATTTT. The chain couples TRBV29-1 to TRBJ2-3; D remains ambiguous. Germline V gives CDR1 SQVTM, CDR2 ANQGSEA. This CDR3 has 12 residues.

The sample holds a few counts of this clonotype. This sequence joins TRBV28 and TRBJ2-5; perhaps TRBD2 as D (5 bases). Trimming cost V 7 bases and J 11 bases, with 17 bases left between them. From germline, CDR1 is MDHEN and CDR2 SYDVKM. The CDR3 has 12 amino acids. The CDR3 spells CASKSSEMGQYF. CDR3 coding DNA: TGTGCCAGCAAGAGTAGCGAGATGGGGCAGTACTTC.

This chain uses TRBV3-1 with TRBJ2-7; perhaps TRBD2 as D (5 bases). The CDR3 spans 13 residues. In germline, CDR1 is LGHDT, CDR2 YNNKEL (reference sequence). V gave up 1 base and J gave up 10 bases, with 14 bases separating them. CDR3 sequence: CASSQGPSRGQYF. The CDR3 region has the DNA TGTGCCAGCAGCCAAGGCCCTAGCAGAGGCCAGTACTTC.

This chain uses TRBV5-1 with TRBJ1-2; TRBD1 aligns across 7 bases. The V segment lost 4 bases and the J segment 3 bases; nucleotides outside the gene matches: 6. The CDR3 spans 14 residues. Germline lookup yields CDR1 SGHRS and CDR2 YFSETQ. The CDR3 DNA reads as TGCGCCAGCAGCCCTGATGGGACAGACTATGGCTACACCTTC. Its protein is CASSPDGTDYGYTF.

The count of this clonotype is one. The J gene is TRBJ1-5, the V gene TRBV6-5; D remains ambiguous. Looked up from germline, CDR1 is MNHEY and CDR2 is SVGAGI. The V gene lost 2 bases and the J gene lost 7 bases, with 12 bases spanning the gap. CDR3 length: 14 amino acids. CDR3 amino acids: CASSYGPGGQPQHF. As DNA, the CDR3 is TGTGCCAGCAGTTACGGGCCGGGCGGCCAGCCCCAGCATTTT.

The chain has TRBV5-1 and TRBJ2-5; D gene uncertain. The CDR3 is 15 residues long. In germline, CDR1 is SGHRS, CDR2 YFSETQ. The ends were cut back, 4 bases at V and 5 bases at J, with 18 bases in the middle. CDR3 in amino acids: CASSTDTAGRETQYF. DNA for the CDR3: TGCGCCAGCAGCACTGACACGGCCGGTAGGGAGACCCAGTACTTC.

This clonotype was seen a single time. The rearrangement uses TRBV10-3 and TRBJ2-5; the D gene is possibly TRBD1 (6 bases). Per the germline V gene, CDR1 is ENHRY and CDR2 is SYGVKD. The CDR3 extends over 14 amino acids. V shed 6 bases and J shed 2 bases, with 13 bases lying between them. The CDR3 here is CAIRAGRGQETQYF. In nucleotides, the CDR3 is TGTGCCATCAGGGCAGGAAGGGGGCAAGAGACCCAGTACTTC.

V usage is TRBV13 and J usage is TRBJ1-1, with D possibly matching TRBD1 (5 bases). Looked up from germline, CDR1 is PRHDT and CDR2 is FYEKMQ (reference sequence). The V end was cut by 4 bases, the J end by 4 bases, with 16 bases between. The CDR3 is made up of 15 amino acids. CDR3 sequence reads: CASSSQGFTGTEAFF. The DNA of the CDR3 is TGTGCCAGCAGCTCTCAGGGATTCACGGGCACTGAAGCTTTCTTT.